Below are 15 T cell receptor beta chains sequenced from a single sample in a study of T-cell reconstitution after alpha-beta-depleted transplantation in children. Unique molecular identifiers were incorporated during preparation of the TCRbeta library. TCRdb independently ran MiXCR on the PCR reads; one entry per CDR3 protein. The repertoire includes about 980,000 distinct CDR3 sequences, around 30% of them detected once, and about 28% sits in the top ten. The material sequenced was PBMCs, mostly from graft donor cells, taken 360 days after TCRalphabeta/CD19-depleted stem cell transplant. The source of these receptors is a boy in the first two years of life who had a stem cell transplant for SCID, so the T cells may come from the graft donor.

The chain employs TRBV4-2 and TRBJ2-7; 7 nucleotides agree with TRBD2. The J segment lost 1 base and the V segment lost 0 bases, leaving 3 bases of the junction unmatched. Germline assignment: CDR1 LGHNA and CDR2 YNFKEQ. The CDR3 extends over 15 amino acids. This chain's CDR3 is CASSQDGRESYEQYF. The CDR3 region has the DNA TGTGCCAGCAGCCAAGATGGGCGGGAGTCCTACGAGCAGTACTTC.

This clonotype was observed a few times. This sequence joins TRBV12-3 or TRBV12-4 and TRBJ2-7; D gene uncertain. Trimming shortened V by 5 bases and J by 6 bases, and 8 bases separated the two germline ends. This CDR3 is 11 amino acids long. The CDR3 loop reads CASSGSGEQYF. The CDR3 region has the DNA TGTGCCAGCAGTGGAAGTGGCGAGCAGTACTTC.

The chain links TRBV29-1 to TRBJ2-2; TRBD1 aligns across 12 bases. Germline trimming cut 1 base from V and 6 bases from J; bases unmatched to any gene: 3. The CDR3 spans 15 residues. Germline V gives CDR1 SQVTM, CDR2 ANQGSEA. Here the CDR3 reads CSVEGGQGASGELFF. The CDR3 DNA reads as TGCAGCGTTGAAGGGGGACAGGGGGCCTCCGGGGAGCTGTTTTTT.

Here the CDR3 DNA reads TGTGCCAGCCGGCCCCGGGGGCCAGGGATCCAGACTGAAGCTTTCTTT. Amino acids: CASRPRGPGIQTEAFF. The chain is built from TRBV6-1 and TRBJ1-1; D is possibly TRBD1 (6 bases). Germline values: CDR1 MNHNS, CDR2 SASEGT. This CDR3 has 16 amino acids. V lost 8 bases and J lost 5, with 24 bases in between.

There are a few counts of this clonotype. V usage is TRBV29-1 and J usage is TRBJ2-7; the match to TRBD1 covers 9 bases. This CDR3 comprises 14 residues. The J segment lost 4 bases and the V segment lost 0 bases, leaving 4 bases of the junction unmatched. Germline V gene data show CDR1 as SQVTM and CDR2 as ANQGSEA. DNA of the CDR3: TGCAGCGTTGAAGAACAGGGGGCTCTGTACGAGCAGTACTTC. Protein sequence: CSVEEQGALYEQYF.

In its sample, this clonotype was seen a few times. Here the CDR3 reads CASSFGGRGGYTF. CDR3 nucleotide sequence: TGTGCCAGCAGTTTCGGGGGCCGGGGTGGCTACACCTTC. The chain recombines TRBV12-3 or TRBV12-4 with TRBJ1-2; D is perhaps TRBD1 (6 bases). The V end was cut by 3 bases, the J end by 7 bases, with 12 bases between. The CDR3 is 13 residues long.

The chain uses TRBV4-2 and TRBJ2-1; TRBD2 might be the D (6 bases). Per the germline V gene, CDR1 is LGHNA and CDR2 is YNFKEQ. This CDR3 is built from 16 residues. The V and J ends lost 6 bases and 2 bases respectively, with 17 bases between them. This CDR3 is CASSREIAVPYNEQFF. In nucleotides, the CDR3 is TGTGCCAGCAGTAGGGAGATAGCGGTTCCCTACAATGAGCAGTTCTTC.

This chain links TRBV28 with TRBJ2-2; 7 bases fit TRBD1. V lost 7 bases, J lost 3 bases, and 11 bases stayed unmatched. The germline V gene has CDR1 MDHEN and CDR2 SYDVKM. CDR3 length: 16 residues. CDR3 protein: CASTSNRGQDTGELFF. The CDR3 region has the DNA TGTGCCAGCACCTCTAACAGGGGCCAGGACACCGGGGAGCTGTTTTTT.

The chain carries TRBV7-6 and TRBJ2-1; D is perhaps TRBD1 (6 bases). V lost 2 bases and J 0 bases, leaving 14 bases between the germline ends. The germline gives CDR1 SGHVS, CDR2 FNYEAQ. The CDR3 is made up of 17 amino acids. DNA of the CDR3: TGTGCCAGCAGCTTATTAGCCAGGGGAAGCTCCTACAATGAGCAGTTCTTC. Protein sequence: CASSLLARGSSYNEQFF.

The genes are TRBV15 and TRBJ2-1; 14 bases agree with TRBD2. This CDR3 region has 15 residues. Trimming took 1 base from V and 8 from J; bases not matched to a gene: 1. The germline gives CDR1 LNHNV, CDR2 YYDKDF (reference sequence). CDR3 DNA sequence: TGTGCCACCAGCAGAGGACTAGCGGGGGGGGATGAGCAGTTCTTC. Translating gives CATSRGLAGGDEQFF.

This chain connects TRBV20-1 to TRBJ2-5, with D unclear. CDR1 is DFQATT and CDR2 is SNEGSKA in the germline V gene (reference sequence). CDR3 length: 14 residues. Trimming pared 0 bases from V and 7 bases from J, leaving 15 bases between. The CDR3 nucleotides read TGCAGTGCTAGAGAAGGAAGGCTCGTTGGGACCCAGTACTTC. This encodes CSAREGRLVGTQYF.

This rearrangement joins TRBV5-1 to TRBJ1-4, with D possibly being TRBD1 (6 bases). The germline V and J ends were trimmed by 0 bases and 0 bases, with 12 bases remaining between them. Germline-derived CDR1 and CDR2 are SGHRS and YFSETQ. There are 17 residues in the CDR3. This CDR3 is CASSLVTGTATNEKLFF. The CDR3 coding sequence is TGCGCCAGCAGCTTGGTTACAGGGACGGCAACTAATGAAAAACTGTTTTTT.

This clonotype showed up just a few times. The V gene is TRBV5-1, the J gene TRBJ1-3; 8 bases line up with TRBD1. This CDR3 has 15 residues. The ends lost 0 bases at V and 2 bases at J; junction bases unmatched: 1. CDR1 is SGHRS and CDR2 is YFSETQ in the germline V gene. The CDR3 region is CASSLETGAGNTIYF. CDR3 DNA sequence: TGCGCCAGCAGCTTGGAGACAGGGGCTGGAAACACCATATATTTT.

This clonotype was recorded once. The chain links TRBV28 to TRBJ2-1; possibly TRBD2 for D (7 bases). V lost 2 bases to trimming and J lost 6 bases, with 17 bases between them. The CDR3 is made up of 16 amino acids. Germline CDR1 and CDR2: MDHEN and SYDVKM. The CDR3 is CASSLGSSGEGNEQFF. Here the CDR3 DNA reads TGTGCCAGCAGTTTAGGTTCGTCAGGGGAGGGCAATGAGCAGTTCTTC.

J is TRBJ2-1 and V is TRBV7-2; D gene ambiguous. Germline V lookup: CDR1 SGHTA, CDR2 FQGNSA. The V end lost 6 bases, the J end lost 10 bases, and 16 bases lay between the germline ends. CDR3 size: 13 residues. As DNA, the CDR3 is TGTGCCAGCAGGCCAATAGGATTTGAAGAGCAGTTCTTC. Residues: CASRPIGFEEQFF.